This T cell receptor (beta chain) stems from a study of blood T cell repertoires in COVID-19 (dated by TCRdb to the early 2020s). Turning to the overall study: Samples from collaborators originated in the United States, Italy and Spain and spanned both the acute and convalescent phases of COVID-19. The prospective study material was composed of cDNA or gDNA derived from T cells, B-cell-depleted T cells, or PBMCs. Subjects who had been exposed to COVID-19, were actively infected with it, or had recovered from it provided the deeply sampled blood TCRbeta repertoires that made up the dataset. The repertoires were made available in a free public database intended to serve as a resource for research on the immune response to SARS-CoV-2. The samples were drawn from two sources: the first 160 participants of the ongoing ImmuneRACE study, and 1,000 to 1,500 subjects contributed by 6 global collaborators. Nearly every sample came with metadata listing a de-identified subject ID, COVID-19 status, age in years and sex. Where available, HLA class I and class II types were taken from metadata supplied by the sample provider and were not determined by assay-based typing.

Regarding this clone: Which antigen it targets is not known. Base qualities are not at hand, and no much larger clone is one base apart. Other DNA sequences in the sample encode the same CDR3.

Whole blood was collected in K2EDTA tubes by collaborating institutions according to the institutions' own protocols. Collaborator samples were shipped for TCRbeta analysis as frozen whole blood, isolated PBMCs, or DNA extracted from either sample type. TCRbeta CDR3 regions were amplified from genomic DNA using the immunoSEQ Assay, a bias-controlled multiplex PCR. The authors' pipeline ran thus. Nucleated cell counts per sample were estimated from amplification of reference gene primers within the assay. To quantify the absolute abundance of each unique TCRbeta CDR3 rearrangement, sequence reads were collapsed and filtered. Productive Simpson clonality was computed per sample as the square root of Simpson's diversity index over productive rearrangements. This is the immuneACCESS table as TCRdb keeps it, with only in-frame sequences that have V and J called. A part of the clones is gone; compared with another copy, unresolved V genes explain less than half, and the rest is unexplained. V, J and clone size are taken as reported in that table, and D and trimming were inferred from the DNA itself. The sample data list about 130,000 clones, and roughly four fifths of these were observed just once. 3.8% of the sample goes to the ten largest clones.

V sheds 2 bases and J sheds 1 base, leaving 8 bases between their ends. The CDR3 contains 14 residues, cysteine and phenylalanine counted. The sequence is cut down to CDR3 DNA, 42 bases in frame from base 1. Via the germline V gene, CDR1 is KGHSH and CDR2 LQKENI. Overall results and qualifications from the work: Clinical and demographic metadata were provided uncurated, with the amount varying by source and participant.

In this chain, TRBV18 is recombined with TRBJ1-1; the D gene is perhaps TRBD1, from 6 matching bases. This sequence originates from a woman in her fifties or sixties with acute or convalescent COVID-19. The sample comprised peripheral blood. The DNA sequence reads TGTGCCAGCTCACCAGCAGGGGCGAACACTGAAGCTTTCTTT. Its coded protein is CASSPAGANTEAFF.